This is a list of T cell receptor beta chains from one sample in a study of blood T cell repertoires in COVID-19. This table comes from immunoSEQ multiplex PCR, and its TCRdb copy is limited to in-frame clones, with some not included. The sample has 110,000 to 150,000 clones, approximately 86% seen once; the top ten hold 1.5% to 2%. Sample: peripheral blood. These TCRs come from a man between 65 and 85 years old with acute or convalescent COVID-19. CDR3s include the opening cysteine and the closing phenylalanine or tryptophan. The order of the fields is D gene, V gene, CDR3 protein. A D gene is named only where the DNA matches it firmly.

. TRBV7-2 CASSLRRGTGELFF
TRBD1 TRBV5-4 CASSPGQGIGYTF
. TRBV27 CASSLRDTNQPQHF
. TRBV11-2 CASSLAGGLGGYTF
. TRBV27 CASSLGPGNNQPQHF
. TRBV6-5 CASSLERVFSYEQYF
TRBD2 TRBV9 CASSVGTSGYEQYF
TRBD1 TRBV29-1 CSVADRGNQPQHF
TRBD1 TRBV6-5 CASSSQGEIYGYTF
TRBD1 TRBV19 CASRQGAGPYEQYF
. TRBV5-1 CASSLGGRDYNEQFF
. TRBV18 CASSPAGSRTDTQYF
TRBD1 TRBV5-1 CASSLLGQGYNEQFF
TRBD1 TRBV10-2 CASRSRGQGYTGELFF
TRBD1 TRBV9 CASSTEDRRNEKLFF
. TRBV14 CASSPGTNSYEQYF
. TRBV7-9 CASSFGGRTEAFF
TRBD1 TRBV11-2 CASSRTRTGPIEQYF
. TRBV7-2 CASSPPLGLKNTEAFF
TRBD2 TRBV27 CASSSEGGNTHTGELFF
TRBD1 TRBV6-4 CASSRDRNTDTQYF
TRBD1 TRBV7-2 CASSRQGDGYTF
. TRBV19 CASSIVNREHGYTF
. TRBV5-4 CACRASGQGAFF
. TRBV18 CASSPPAGEGEKLFF
TRBD2 TRBV9 CASSVVWGGTDTQYF
TRBD1 TRBV5-1 CASSLGTGQETQYF
TRBD1 TRBV28 CASSLLGQGDSYEQYF
TRBD1 TRBV2 CASREGQTSNQPQHF
TRBD1 TRBV10-2 CASRTGRPTNEKLFF
. TRBV28 CASSWGDRSYEQYF
. TRBV5-1 CASSSWPGTDTQYF
TRBD1 TRBV2 CASSEMVTGGSGYTF
. TRBV11-2 CASSLYRDQPQHF
. TRBV13 CASSLSAGTGRSNQPQHF
. TRBV28 CASSPSGYASGNTIYF
TRBD2 TRBV6-4 CASSDGASGGWADTQYF
TRBD2 TRBV5-4 CASSFGGGSLSYEQYF
. TRBV18 CASSRGRGTNEKLFF
. TRBV9 CASSLPTGDYGYTF
. TRBV2 CASRDSFYGYTF
TRBD1 TRBV5-4 CASSQTGTANYGYTF
. TRBV2 CASRQTGNSYEQYF
TRBD1 TRBV9 CASSLDRVQGYTF
. TRBV27 CASSLSYTGRRNTEAFF
. TRBV6-5 CASSFPGQEQFF
TRBD2 TRBV28 CASSIAGGPIHEQYF
. TRBV30 CAWSVPGLQETQYF
TRBD1 TRBV6-4 CASTARGRGGQPQHF
. TRBV5-1 CASSPRGLFGETQYF
. TRBV28 CASSFGRRSYSNQPQHF
TRBD1 TRBV19 CASRRGTGGNQPQHF
. TRBV6-5 CASSPPGIVDTQYF